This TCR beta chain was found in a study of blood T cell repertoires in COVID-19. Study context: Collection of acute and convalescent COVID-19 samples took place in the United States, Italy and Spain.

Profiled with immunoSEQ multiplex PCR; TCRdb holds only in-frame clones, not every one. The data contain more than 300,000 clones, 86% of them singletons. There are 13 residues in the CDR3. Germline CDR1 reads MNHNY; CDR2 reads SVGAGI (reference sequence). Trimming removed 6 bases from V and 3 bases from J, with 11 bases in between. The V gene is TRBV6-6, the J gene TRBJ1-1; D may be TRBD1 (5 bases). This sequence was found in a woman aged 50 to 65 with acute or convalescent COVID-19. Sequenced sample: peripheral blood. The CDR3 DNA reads TGTGCCAGCAGCAGGACACTGGACACTGAAGCTTTCTTT. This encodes CASSRTLDTEAFF.